The subject of this entry is one TCR beta chain. The table came from immunoSEQ multiplex PCR; TCRdb's copy has only in-frame clones and leaves some out. This sample carries 300,000 to 450,000 clones, 80% to 90% of them seen once, and the ten largest clones take 1%. Germline-derived CDR1 and CDR2 are LNHDA and SQIVND (reference sequence). Germline trimming cut 9 bases from V and 0 bases from J; bases unmatched to any gene: 9. CDR3 length equals 15 residues. These data originate in a study of blood T cell repertoires in COVID-19. The chain carries TRBV19 and TRBJ1-2; 8 nucleotides match TRBD1. The sequencing sample was made of PBMCs or T cells enriched from blood (not recorded which). The receptor was derived from a man younger than 35 who had recovered from COVID-19. CDR3 sequence reads: CASNTPQGANYGYTF. In nucleotides, the CDR3 is TGTGCCAGCAACACCCCACAGGGGGCTAACTATGGCTACACCTTC.